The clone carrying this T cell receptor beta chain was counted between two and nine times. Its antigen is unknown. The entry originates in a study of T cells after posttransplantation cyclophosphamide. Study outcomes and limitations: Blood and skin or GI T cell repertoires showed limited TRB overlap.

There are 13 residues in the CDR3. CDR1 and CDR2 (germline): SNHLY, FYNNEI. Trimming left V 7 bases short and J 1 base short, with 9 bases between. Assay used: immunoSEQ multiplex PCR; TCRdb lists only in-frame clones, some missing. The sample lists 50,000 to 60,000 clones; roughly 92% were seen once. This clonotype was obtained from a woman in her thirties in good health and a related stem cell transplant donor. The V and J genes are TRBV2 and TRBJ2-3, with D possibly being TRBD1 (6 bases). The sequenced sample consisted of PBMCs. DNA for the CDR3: TGTGCCAGCAAACAGGGCCGCACAGATACGCAGTATTTT. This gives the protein CASKQGRTDTQYF.